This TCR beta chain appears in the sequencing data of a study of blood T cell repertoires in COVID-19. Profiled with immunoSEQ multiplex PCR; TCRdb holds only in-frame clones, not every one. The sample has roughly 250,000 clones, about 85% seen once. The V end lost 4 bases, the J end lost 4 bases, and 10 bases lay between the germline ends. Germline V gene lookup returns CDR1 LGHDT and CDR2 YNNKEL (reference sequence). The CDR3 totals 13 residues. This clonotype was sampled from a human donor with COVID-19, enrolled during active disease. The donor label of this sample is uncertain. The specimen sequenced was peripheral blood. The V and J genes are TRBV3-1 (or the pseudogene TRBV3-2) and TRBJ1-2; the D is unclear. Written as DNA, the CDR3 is TGTGCCAGCAGCCCCGACAAAATCTATGGCTACACCTTC. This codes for CASSPDKIYGYTF.